This is a list of T cell receptor beta chains from one sample in a study of T cell repertoires in cytomegalovirus infection. The antigens of these receptors remain unknown. TCRdb re-called the reads with MiXCR, one entry per CDR3 protein. The profile shows 60,000 to 75,000 distinct CDR3 sequences, around 21% of them singletons. The specimen sequenced was PBMCs, sequenced either directly or after in vitro stimulation (not recorded which). Every receptor here comes from a human donor in good health (CMV status not recorded). Some clones in this sample may be carry-over from other donors' samples. Each CDR3 is given without its conserved first and last residue.

v_gene	CDR3aa
TRBV11-2	ASSLGLGSGVYNEQF
TRBV4-3	ASSQGVRGEAF
TRBV11-2	ASSLNAANYGYT
TRBV25-1	ASSEERVITEAF
TRBV7-2	ASSWRLAGGYNEQF
TRBV18	ASSAKTGGNTIY
TRBV4-1	ASSQPKSQNIQY
TRBV7-2	ASSSYLGQGVHGYT
TRBV27	ASRPLDRNTEAF
TRBV7-2	ASSLALGRSETQY
TRBV7-2	ASSSGLAGGSYNEQF
TRBV27	ASSPIAGVSQETQY
TRBV12-3/TRBV12-4	ASTMDRGMGQPQH
TRBV12-3/TRBV12-4	ASSFFRGLVQETQY
TRBV12-3/TRBV12-4	ASSLRSNTEAF
TRBV19	ASSEQGRYGYT
TRBV6-1	ASSAPDRSETQY
TRBV12-3/TRBV12-4	ASSLTAETQY
TRBV9	ASSVEGQGGNEQF
TRBV2	ASRATPNTGELF
TRBV5-1	ASRVQADFSYNEQF
TRBV7-2	ASSLQRGNQPQH
TRBV6-8	ASSYALAGYNEQF
TRBV13	ASSLGGSANTEAF
TRBV12-3/TRBV12-4	ATKGTSETPHTDTQY
TRBV7-2	ASSTQATSSTDTQY
TRBV6-2/TRBV6-3	ASSRTPNEQF
TRBV20-1	SATGQGAGLGANVLT
TRBV7-6	ASSLTVIRTGQLDTQY
TRBV15	ATSRAGTNTEAF
TRBV7-2	ASSEVGAAYNEQF
TRBV7-8	ASSRKILAGVPHEQF
TRBV4-1	ASSRDPTGGGGQPQH
TRBV15	ATSRDRGGTQPQH
TRBV28	ASSFDGLEDTEAF
TRBV7-9	ASGNNEQF
TRBV6-5	ASKGQGPYEQY
TRBV12-3/TRBV12-4	ASVIVDTEAF
TRBV7-2	ASSFNRGSNTGELF
TRBV7-2	ASSLGQGNTEAF
TRBV10-3	AIGRQGMDNEQF
TRBV7-3	ASSLGGSADTQY
TRBV2	ATGGYEQY
TRBV7-2	ASSANRGLNTEAF
TRBV7-6	ASSDDGTGKAQY
TRBV7-9	ASSLRVTNTEAF
TRBV20-1	SASAGRNYGYT